This TCR beta chain was captured in a study of blood T cell repertoires in COVID-19. Study-level information: Samples came from the United States, Italy and Spain, spanning acute and convalescent COVID-19. In each case, the material was cDNA or gDNA derived from T cells, B-cell-depleted T cells, or PBMCs.

Source study methods: Estimation of nucleated cell counts relied on the amplification of reference gene primers. Measured with immunoSEQ multiplex PCR; TCRdb has only the in-frame clones, and not every one. Clone size and the V and J calls come from that table; the DNA yielded D and trimming. The data hold just under 300,000 clones, with about 88% observed a single time. Material: peripheral blood. The sequence derives from a man between 65 and 85 years old with acute or convalescent COVID-19.

CDR3 sequence reads: CASSGDRGAKLFF. The CDR3, as DNA: TGTGCCAGCAGCGGGGACAGGGGTGCAAAACTGTTTTTT. This chain uses TRBV7-2 with TRBJ1-4; 10 nucleotides line up with TRBD1. In germline, CDR1 is SGHTA, CDR2 FQGNSA. This CDR3 is built from 13 residues. With 5 bases clipped from V and 10 bases from J, the junction kept 4 bases outside the gene matches.